The clone carrying this T cell receptor (beta chain) was observed many times. Its specificity is unknown. Hyperthyroidism patients, all newly diagnosed, had under 2 months' duration and ages of 18 to 65. Excluded: other autoimmune disease, uncontrolled infection, pregnancy or lactation. The entry originates in a study of Graves' ophthalmopathy and Graves' hyperthyroidism. Whole-study findings and limits: As the model predicted ophthalmopathy progression, it achieved a sensitivity of around 70% and a specificity of roughly 72%. Blood also held most thyroid clonotypes expanded above 0.001 frequency.

Trimming stripped 5 bases from V and 4 bases from J, with 8 bases between. Germline values: CDR1 SGHVS, CDR2 FNYEAQ. The CDR3 extends over 13 amino acids. Scientists amplified the TCR beta CDR3 regions from RNA transcripts. First-round RT-PCR employed HTBI primers, with a second-round multiplex PCR after it. TCRdb re-called the multiplex PCR reads with MiXCR, one entry per CDR3 protein. The sample has about 550,000 distinct CDR3 sequences, 35% to 45% seen once. The TCR was taken from an adult man with Graves' hyperthyroidism. Sequenced: peripheral blood or thyroid tissue (not recorded which). This rearrangement joins TRBV7-6 to TRBJ2-2, with D possibly matching TRBD1 (7 bases). This CDR3 is CASSQGGTGELFF. For the CDR3, the DNA is TGTGCCAGCAGCCAGGGGGGCACCGGGGAGCTGTTTTTT.